The 19 T cell receptor beta chains reported below all come from one sample, sequenced in a study of control samples from healthy donors and cancer patients. Assay used: immunoSEQ multiplex PCR; TCRdb lists only in-frame clones, some missing. The sample contains over 30,000 clones, roughly 86% of which appear only once. The sample taken for sequencing was PBMCs. These receptors all stem from a woman in her forties with lung cancer.

V is TRBV27 and J is TRBJ1-2; D might be TRBD1 (5 bases). Germline assignment: CDR1 MNHEY and CDR2 SMNVEV (reference sequence). The V end was cut by 4 bases, the J end by 2 bases, with 11 bases between. CDR3 length equals 14 residues. CDR3 in DNA: TGTGCCAGCAGTTCATATGGGGGAAACTATGGCTACACCTTC. It encodes CASSSYGGNYGYTF.

The chain uses TRBV7-3 and TRBJ2-3; either TRBD1 or TRBD2 may supply D (6 bases each). Trimming took off 5 bases at V and 3 bases at J, with 15 bases between the two ends. This CDR3 has 15 residues. Germline assignment: CDR1 SGHTA and CDR2 FQGTGA. The CDR3 spells CASSQRGAGTDTQYF. The CDR3 bases are TGTGCCAGCAGCCAGAGGGGGGCCGGGACAGATACGCAGTATTTT.

The chain uses TRBV19 and TRBJ1-6; D might be TRBD1 (5 bases). The CDR3 loop spans 16 amino acids. V was shortened by 2 bases and J by 0 bases, with 8 bases between the two germline ends. Germline CDR1 and CDR2: LNHDA and SQIVND (reference sequence). The CDR3 spells CASSITGSSYNSPLHF. In DNA, the CDR3 is TGTGCCAGTAGTATAACAGGTAGCTCCTATAATTCACCCCTCCACTTT.

V gene TRBV6-5 combines with J gene TRBJ2-7; a weak D match, TRBD1 (5 bases). Germline V lookup: CDR1 MNHEY, CDR2 SVGAGI. The CDR3 covers 11 residues. Trimming took 6 bases from V and 7 from J, leaving 10 bases between them. For the CDR3, the DNA is TGTGCCAGCAGAGGGGCTGTTGAGCAGTACTTC. Protein: CASRGAVEQYF.

The chain's CDR3 is CASSQVRGQKNTEAFF. CDR3 DNA sequence: TGTGCCAGCAGCCAAGTCCGCGGACAGAAGAACACTGAAGCTTTCTTT. V and J are TRBV4-2 and TRBJ1-1, with D possibly matching TRBD1 (6 bases). V was pared by 1 base and J by 1 base, with 13 bases between. Germline V gives CDR1 LGHNA, CDR2 YNFKEQ. This CDR3 spans 16 amino acids.

This chain links TRBV25-1 with TRBJ2-3, with 9 bases aligning to TRBD1. The trim removed 6 bases at V and 6 bases at J, leaving 7 bases unmatched. This CDR3 spans 14 amino acids. Germline assignment: CDR1 MGHDK and CDR2 SYGVNS. The CDR3 region is CASSSGTGSDTQYF. The CDR3 region has the DNA TGTGCCAGCAGCTCCGGGACAGGGTCCGATACGCAGTATTTT.

This chain's CDR3 is CASSVAGPGYTF. Written as DNA, the CDR3 is TGTGCCAGCAGTGTGGCAGGTCCCGGCTACACCTTC. V gene TRBV2 combines with J gene TRBJ1-2; D is ambiguous. V lost 4 bases and J lost 8, with 11 bases in between. Germline V CDR1 and CDR2: SNHLY, FYNNEI. This CDR3 comprises 12 residues.

This clone was seen a few times. This chain uses TRBV4-3 with TRBJ1-2; tentative D call: TRBD1 (5 bases). V lost 3 bases, J lost 2 bases, and 16 bases lay in between. This CDR3 is 16 amino acids long. Germline-derived CDR1 and CDR2 are LGHNA and YSLEER. CDR3 region: CASSQDAGTQNYGYTF. The CDR3 DNA sequence: TGCGCCAGCAGCCAGGACGCCGGGACTCAAAACTATGGCTACACCTTC.

V gene TRBV29-1 combines with J gene TRBJ1-1; TRBD1 might be the D (5 bases). Germline loops: CDR1 SQVTM, CDR2 ANQGSEA. V was clipped by 4 bases and J by 2 bases, with 17 bases between them. This CDR3 is built from 15 residues. The CDR3: CSVVLAGTGNTEAFF. CDR3 DNA: TGCAGCGTTGTATTAGCCGGGACCGGTAACACTGAAGCTTTCTTT.

This sequence joins TRBV19 and TRBJ2-7; 7 bases map to TRBD1. The V segment lost 10 bases and the J segment 0 bases; nucleotides outside the gene matches: 9. CDR1 and CDR2 from the germline V gene are LNHDA and SQIVND (reference sequence). The CDR3 extends over 14 amino acids. The CDR3 DNA is TGTGCCACCCGACAGGGTATTTCCTCCTACGAGCAGTACTTC. Amino acids: CATRQGISSYEQYF. The whole variable domain, filled in from reference TRBV19 and TRBJ2-7, reads DGGITQSPKYLFRKEGQNVTLSCEQNLNHDAMYWYRQDPGQGLRLIYYSQIVNDFQKGDIAEGYSVSREKKESFPLTVTSAQKNPTAFYLCATRQGISSYEQYFGPGTRLTVT.

The CDR3 is CASRKDHRGTEAFF. The CDR3 region has the DNA TGTGCCAGCAGAAAGGACCATAGGGGTACTGAAGCTTTCTTT. The V call is TRBV6-5, the J call TRBJ1-1, with D tentatively TRBD1 (5 bases). This CDR3 has 14 residues. V dropped 6 bases and J dropped 5 bases, with 16 bases sitting between them. Germline CDR1 MNHEY, CDR2 SVGAGI.

The rearrangement joins TRBV4-1 to TRBJ1-2; the D gene is possibly TRBD1 (5 bases). Deletions cut 3 bases from V and 1 base from J, with 12 bases between. This CDR3 region has 15 residues. Germline V gene lookup returns CDR1 MGHRA and CDR2 YSYEKL. DNA for the CDR3: TGCGCCAGCAGCCAGACAGTCCGCCTTAACTATGGCTACACCTTC. Protein: CASSQTVRLNYGYTF.

The chain links TRBV27 to TRBJ1-2, with 7 positions matching TRBD1. Germline lookup yields CDR1 MNHEY and CDR2 SMNVEV (reference sequence). The CDR3 is made up of 13 amino acids. With V trimmed by 5 bases and J by 3 bases, 3 bases remained unmatched. Here the CDR3 DNA reads TGTGCCAGCAGTGTCACAGGGGACTATGGCTACACCTTC. It yields the protein CASSVTGDYGYTF.

The V call is TRBV28, the J call TRBJ2-7; D not certain. This CDR3 has 14 residues. The V end lost 5 bases, the J end lost 0 bases, and 11 bases lay between the germline ends. In germline, CDR1 is MDHEN, CDR2 SYDVKM. CDR3 protein: CASSPSLSSYEQYF. CDR3 nucleotides: TGTGCCAGCAGTCCGAGTCTCAGCTCCTACGAGCAGTACTTC.

The genes are TRBV5-5 and TRBJ1-1; the D is unclear. The CDR3 loop spans 12 amino acids. Deletions cut 3 bases from V and 5 bases from J, with 8 bases between. Germline V gene sequence: CDR1 SGHKS, CDR2 YYEKEE (reference sequence). This chain's CDR3 is CASSWKETEAFF. The CDR3 coding sequence is TGTGCCAGCAGCTGGAAGGAAACTGAAGCTTTCTTT.

The chain joins TRBV7-2 to TRBJ2-3; D uncertain. The CDR3 has 14 residues. V was trimmed by 2 bases and J by 5 bases, leaving 11 bases between them. The germline CDR1 and CDR2 sequences are SGHTA and FQGNSA. The DNA for the CDR3 is TGTGCCAGCAGCTTACCCAGTCTCCTAGATACGCAGTATTTT. It specifies CASSLPSLLDTQYF.

The V call is TRBV3-1 (or the pseudogene TRBV3-2), the J call TRBJ1-6; unclear D gene. Germline V gene sequence: CDR1 LGHDT, CDR2 YNNKEL (reference sequence). The CDR3 is 16 residues long. V dropped 4 bases and J dropped 6 bases, with 16 bases sitting between them. DNA for the CDR3: TGTGCCAGCAGCCCTAGCCAAATGGGTATTAATTCACCCCTCCACTTT. This sequence encodes CASSPSQMGINSPLHF.

About this clone: Other DNA sequences in this specimen translate into the identical CDR3. The chain couples TRBV5-4 to TRBJ1-1, with TRBD1 matching 8 bases. V was clipped by 4 bases and J by 4 bases; unmatched bases: 6. CDR1 is SGHNT, CDR2 YYREEE, per germline (reference sequence). The CDR3 sequence is 14 residues long. CDR3 DNA: TGTGCCAGCAGCGGCAGGGGGCTTGGCACTGAAGCTTTCTTT. This gives the protein CASSGRGLGTEAFF.

The V gene is TRBV30, the J gene TRBJ1-4, with D possibly TRBD1 on 6 matching bases. CDR1 is GTSNPN and CDR2 is SVGIG in the germline V gene (reference sequence). This CDR3 spans 12 amino acids. Trimming pared 1 base from V and 11 bases from J, leaving 11 bases between. The CDR3: CAWSDQGGKLFF. CDR3 coding DNA: TGTGCCTGGAGTGACCAAGGGGGGAAACTGTTTTTT.